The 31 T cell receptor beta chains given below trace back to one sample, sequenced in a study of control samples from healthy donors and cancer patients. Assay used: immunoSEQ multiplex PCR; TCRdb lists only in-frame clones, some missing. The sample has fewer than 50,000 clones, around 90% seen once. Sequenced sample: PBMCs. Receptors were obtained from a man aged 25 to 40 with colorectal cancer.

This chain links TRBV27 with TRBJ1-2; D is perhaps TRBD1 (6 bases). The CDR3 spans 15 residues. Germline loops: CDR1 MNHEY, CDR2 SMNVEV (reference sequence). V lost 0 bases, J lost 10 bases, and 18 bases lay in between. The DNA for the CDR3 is TGTGCCAGCAGTTTATCGAGCCTCCGGGGGGGCTTCTACACCTTC. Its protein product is CASSLSSLRGGFYTF.

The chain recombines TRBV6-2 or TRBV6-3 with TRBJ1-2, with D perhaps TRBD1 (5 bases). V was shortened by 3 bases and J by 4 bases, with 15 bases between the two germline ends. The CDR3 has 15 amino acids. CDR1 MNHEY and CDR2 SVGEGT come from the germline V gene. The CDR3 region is CASSYRGRGFYGYTF. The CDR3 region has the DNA TGTGCCAGCAGTTATCGGGGAAGGGGCTTCTATGGCTACACCTTC.

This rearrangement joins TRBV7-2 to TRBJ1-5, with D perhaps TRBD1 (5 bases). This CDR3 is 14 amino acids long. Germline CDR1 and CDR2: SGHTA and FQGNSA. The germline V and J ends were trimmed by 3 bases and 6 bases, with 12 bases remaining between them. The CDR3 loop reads CASSFLGTGQPQHF. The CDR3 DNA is TGTGCCAGCAGCTTCCTAGGGACGGGTCAGCCCCAGCATTTT.

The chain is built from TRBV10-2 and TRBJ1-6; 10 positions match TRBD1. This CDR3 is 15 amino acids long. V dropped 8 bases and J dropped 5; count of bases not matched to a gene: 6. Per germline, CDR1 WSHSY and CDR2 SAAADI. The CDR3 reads CASARQGANNSPLHF. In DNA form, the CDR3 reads TGCGCCAGCGCGAGACAGGGGGCGAATAATTCACCCCTCCACTTT.

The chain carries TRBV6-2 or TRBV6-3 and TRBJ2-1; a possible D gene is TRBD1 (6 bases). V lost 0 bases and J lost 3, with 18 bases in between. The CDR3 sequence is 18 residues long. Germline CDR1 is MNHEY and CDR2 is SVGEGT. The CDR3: CASSYSIFGTNFYNEQFF. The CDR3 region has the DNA TGTGCCAGCAGTTACTCGATTTTCGGGACAAATTTCTACAATGAGCAGTTCTTC.

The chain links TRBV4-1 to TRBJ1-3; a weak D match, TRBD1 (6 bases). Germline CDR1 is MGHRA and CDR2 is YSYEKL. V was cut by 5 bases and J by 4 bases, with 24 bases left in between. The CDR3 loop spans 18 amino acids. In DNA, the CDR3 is TGCGCCAGCAGCTCAATCCAGGTCGGGGGGCGTTTGGGAAACACCATATATTTT. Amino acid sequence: CASSSIQVGGRLGNTIYF.

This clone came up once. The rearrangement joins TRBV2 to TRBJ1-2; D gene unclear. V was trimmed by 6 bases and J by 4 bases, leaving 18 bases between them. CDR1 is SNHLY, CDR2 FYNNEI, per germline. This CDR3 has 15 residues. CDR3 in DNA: TGTGCCAGCAGCCCTTTAGGAACTACTCCCTATGGCTACACCTTC. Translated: CASSPLGTTPYGYTF. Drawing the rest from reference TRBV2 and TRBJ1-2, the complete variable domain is EPEVTQTPSHQVTQMGQEVILRCVPISNHLYFYWYRQILGQKVEFLVSFYNNEISEKSEIFDDQFSVERPDGSNFTLKIRSTKLEDSAMYFCASSPLGTTPYGYTFGSGTRLTVV.

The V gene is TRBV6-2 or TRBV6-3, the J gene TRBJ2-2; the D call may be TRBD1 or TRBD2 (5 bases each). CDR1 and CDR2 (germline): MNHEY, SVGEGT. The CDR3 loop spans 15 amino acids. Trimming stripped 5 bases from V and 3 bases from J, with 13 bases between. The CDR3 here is CASSLDGAHTGELFF. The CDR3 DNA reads TGTGCCAGCAGTCTCGACGGGGCCCACACCGGGGAGCTGTTTTTT.

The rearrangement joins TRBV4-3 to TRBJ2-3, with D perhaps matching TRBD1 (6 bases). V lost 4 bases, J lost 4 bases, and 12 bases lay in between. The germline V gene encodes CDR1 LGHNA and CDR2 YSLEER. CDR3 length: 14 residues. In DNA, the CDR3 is TGCGCCAGCAGCCCAGACAGGACGTCAGATACGCAGTATTTT. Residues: CASSPDRTSDTQYF.

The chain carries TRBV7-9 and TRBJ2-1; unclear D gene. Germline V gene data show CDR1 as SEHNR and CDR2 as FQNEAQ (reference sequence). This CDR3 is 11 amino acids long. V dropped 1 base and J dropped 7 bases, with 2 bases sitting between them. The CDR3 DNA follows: TGTGCCAGCAGCTTAGTTAATGAGCAGTTCTTC. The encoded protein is CASSLVNEQFF.

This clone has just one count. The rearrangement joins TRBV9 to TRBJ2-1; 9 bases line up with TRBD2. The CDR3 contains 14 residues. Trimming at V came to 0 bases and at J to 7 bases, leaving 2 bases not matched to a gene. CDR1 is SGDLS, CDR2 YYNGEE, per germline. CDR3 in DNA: TGTGCCAGCAGCGTAGGCGGGGGGGTGAATGAGCAGTTCTTC. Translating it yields CASSVGGGVNEQFF.

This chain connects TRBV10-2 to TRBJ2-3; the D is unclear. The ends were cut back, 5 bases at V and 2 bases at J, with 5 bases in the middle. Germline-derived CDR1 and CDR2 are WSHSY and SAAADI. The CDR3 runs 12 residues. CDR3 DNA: TGCGCCAGCAGTCCCTCCACAGATACGCAGTATTTT. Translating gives CASSPSTDTQYF.

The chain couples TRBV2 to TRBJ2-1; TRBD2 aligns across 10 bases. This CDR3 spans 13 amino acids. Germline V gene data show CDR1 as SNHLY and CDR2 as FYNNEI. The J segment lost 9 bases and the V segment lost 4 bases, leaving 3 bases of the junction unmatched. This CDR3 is CASSALAGTEQFF. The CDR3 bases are TGTGCCAGCAGTGCACTAGCGGGGACTGAGCAGTTCTTC.

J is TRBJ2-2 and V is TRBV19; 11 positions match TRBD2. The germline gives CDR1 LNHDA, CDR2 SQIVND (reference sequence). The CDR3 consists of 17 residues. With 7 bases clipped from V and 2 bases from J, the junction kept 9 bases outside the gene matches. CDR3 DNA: TGTGCCAGTAATTTGCTAGCGGGGGGATTTAACACCGGGGAGCTGTTTTTT. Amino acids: CASNLLAGGFNTGELFF.

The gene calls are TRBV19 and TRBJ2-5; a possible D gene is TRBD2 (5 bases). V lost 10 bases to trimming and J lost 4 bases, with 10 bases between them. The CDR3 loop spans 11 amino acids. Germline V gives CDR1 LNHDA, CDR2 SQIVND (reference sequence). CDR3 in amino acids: CATLRGETQYF. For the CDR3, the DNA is TGTGCCACTCTTCGGGGAGAGACCCAGTACTTC.

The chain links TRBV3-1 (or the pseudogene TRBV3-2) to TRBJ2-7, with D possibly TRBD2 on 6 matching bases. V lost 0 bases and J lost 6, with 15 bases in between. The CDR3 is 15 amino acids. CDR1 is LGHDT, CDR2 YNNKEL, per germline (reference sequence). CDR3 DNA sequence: TGTGCCAGCAGCCAAGACCATAGGATGGGGGGCGAGCAGTACGTC. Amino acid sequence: CASSQDHRMGGEQYV.

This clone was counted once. The CDR3 protein is CASSPGLAGGANTGELFF. The CDR3 DNA is TGTGCCAGCAGTCCCGGACTAGCGGGGGGCGCGAACACCGGGGAGCTGTTTTTT. This sequence joins TRBV6-6 and TRBJ2-2; 14 nucleotides agree with TRBD2. Germline V gene lookup returns CDR1 MNHNY and CDR2 SVGAGI (reference sequence). Trimming took 5 bases from V and 0 from J; bases not matched to a gene: 5. This CDR3 spans 18 amino acids.

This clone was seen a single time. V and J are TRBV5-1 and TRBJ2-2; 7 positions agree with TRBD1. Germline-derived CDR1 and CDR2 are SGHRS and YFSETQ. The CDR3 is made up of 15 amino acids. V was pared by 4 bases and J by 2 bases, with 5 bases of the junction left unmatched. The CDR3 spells CASSPGQVNTGELFF. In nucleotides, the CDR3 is TGCGCCAGCAGCCCTGGACAGGTTAACACCGGGGAGCTGTTTTTT.

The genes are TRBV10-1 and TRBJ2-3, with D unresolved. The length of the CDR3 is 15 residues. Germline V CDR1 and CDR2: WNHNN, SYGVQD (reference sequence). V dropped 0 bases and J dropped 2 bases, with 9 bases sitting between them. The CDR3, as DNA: TGCGCCAGCAGTGAGTCGGCAGATTTCACAGATACGCAGTATTTT. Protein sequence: CASSESADFTDTQYF.

CDR3 coding DNA: TGTGCCAGCAGTTACCCCGCCGGGGCTGGGGCCAACGTCCTGACTTTC. It yields the protein CASSYPAGAGANVLTF. V gene TRBV6-6 combines with J gene TRBJ2-6; tentative D call: TRBD2 (5 bases). The germline gives CDR1 MNHNY, CDR2 SVGAGI (reference sequence). The CDR3 spans 16 residues. V lost 2 bases and J 2 bases, leaving 10 bases between the germline ends.

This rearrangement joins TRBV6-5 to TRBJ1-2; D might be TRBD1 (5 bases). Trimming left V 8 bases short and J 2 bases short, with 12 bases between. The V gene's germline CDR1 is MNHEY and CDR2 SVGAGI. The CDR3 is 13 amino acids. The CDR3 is CASGGRVNYGYTF. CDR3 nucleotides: TGTGCCAGCGGGGGAAGAGTCAACTATGGCTACACCTTC.

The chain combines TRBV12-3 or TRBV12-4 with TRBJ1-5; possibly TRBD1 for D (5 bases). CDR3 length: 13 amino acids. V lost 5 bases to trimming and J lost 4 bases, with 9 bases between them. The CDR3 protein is CASSRQGNQPQHF. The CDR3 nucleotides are TGTGCCAGCAGTCGTCAGGGTAATCAGCCCCAGCATTTT.

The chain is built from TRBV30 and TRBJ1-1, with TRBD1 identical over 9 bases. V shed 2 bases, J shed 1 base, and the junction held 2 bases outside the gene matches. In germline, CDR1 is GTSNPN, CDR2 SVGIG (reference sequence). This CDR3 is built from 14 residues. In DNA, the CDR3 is TGTGCCTGGAGTTCGGGACAGGGGAACACTGAAGCTTTCTTT. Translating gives CAWSSGQGNTEAFF.

The CDR3 loop reads CASSELTGANYGYTF. CDR3 nucleotides: TGTGCCAGCAGTGAATTGACAGGGGCCAACTATGGCTACACCTTC. The chain couples TRBV6-1 to TRBJ1-2; 8 positions match TRBD1. The trim removed 2 bases at V and 2 bases at J, leaving 4 bases unmatched. The length of the CDR3 is 15 residues. Per the germline V gene, CDR1 is MNHNS and CDR2 is SASEGT.

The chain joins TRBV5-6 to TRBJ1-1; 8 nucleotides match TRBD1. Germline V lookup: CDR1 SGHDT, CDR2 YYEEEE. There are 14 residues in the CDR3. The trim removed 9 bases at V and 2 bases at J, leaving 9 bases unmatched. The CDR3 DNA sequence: TGTGCCACGCGAACCACAGGGGGTAACACTGAAGCTTTCTTT. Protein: CATRTTGGNTEAFF. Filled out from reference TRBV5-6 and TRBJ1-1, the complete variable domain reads DAGVTQSPTHLIKTRGQQVTLRCSPKSGHDTVSWYQQALGQGPQFIFQYYEEEERQRGNFPDRFSGHQFPNYSSELNVNALLLGDSALYLCATRTTGGNTEAFFGQGTRLTVV.

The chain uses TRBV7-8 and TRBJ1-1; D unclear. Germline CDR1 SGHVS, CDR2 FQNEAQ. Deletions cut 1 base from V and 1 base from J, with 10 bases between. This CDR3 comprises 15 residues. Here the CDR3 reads CASSLEVRPNTEAFF. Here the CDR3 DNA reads TGTGCCAGCAGCTTAGAAGTTCGACCGAACACTGAAGCTTTCTTT.

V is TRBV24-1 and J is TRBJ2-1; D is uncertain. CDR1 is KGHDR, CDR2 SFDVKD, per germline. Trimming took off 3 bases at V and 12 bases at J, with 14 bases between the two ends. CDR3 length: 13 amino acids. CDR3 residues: CATSDNLTGRQFF. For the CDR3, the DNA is TGTGCCACCAGTGATAACTTAACGGGCAGGCAGTTCTTC.

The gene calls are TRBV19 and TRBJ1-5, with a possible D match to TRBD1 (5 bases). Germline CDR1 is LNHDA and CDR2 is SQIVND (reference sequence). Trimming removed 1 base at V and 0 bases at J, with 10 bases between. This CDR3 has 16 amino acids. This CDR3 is CASSIGLGASNQPQHF. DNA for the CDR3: TGTGCCAGTAGTATAGGGTTAGGGGCTAGCAATCAGCCCCAGCATTTT.

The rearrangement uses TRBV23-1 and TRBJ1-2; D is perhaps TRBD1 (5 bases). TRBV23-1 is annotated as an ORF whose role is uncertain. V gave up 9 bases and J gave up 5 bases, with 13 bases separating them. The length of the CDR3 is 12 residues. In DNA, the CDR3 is TGCGCCAGAACCTTTGACAGATATGGCTACACCTTC. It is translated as CARTFDRYGYTF.

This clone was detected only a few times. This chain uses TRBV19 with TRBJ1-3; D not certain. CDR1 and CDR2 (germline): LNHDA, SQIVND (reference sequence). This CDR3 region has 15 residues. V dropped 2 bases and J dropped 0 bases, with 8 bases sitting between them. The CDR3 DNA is TGTGCCAGTAGTATACATCATTACTCTGGAAACACCATATATTTT. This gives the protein CASSIHHYSGNTIYF.

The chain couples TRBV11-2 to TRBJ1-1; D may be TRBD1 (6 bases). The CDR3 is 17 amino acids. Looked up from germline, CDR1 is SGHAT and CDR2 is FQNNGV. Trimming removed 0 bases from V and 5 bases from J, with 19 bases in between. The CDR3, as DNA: TGTGCCAGCAGCTTAGAGAAGGGCAGGGGAGTAGAGACTGAAGCTTTCTTT. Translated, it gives CASSLEKGRGVETEAFF.